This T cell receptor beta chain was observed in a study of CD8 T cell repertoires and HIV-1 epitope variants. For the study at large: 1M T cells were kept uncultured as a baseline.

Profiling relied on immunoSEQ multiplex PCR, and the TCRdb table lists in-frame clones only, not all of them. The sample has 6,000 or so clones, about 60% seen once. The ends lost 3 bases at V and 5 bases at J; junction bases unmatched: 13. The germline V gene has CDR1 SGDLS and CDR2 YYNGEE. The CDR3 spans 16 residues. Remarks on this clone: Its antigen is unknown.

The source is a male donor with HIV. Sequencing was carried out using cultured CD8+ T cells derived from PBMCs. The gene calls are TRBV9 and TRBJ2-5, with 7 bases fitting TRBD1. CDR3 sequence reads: CASSASFYRGEETQYF. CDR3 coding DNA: TGTGCCAGCAGCGCCTCCTTTTACAGGGGCGAGGAGACCCAGTACTTC.